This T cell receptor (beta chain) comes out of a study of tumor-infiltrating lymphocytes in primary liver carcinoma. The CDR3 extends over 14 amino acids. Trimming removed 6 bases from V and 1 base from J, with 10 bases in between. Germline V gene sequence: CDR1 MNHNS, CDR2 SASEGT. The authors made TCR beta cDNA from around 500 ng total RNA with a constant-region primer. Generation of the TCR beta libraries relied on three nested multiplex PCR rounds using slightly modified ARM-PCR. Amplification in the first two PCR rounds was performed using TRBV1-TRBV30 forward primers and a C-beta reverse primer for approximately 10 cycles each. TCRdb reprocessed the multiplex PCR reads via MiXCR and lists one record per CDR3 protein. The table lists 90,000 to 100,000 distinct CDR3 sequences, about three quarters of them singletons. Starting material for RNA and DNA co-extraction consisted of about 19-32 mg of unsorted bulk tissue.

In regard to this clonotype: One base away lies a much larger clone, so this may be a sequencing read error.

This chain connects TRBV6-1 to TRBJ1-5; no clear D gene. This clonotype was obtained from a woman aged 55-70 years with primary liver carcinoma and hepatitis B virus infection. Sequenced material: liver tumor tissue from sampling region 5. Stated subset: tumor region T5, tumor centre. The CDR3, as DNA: TGTGCCAGCAGCTGGGTAGTGAGCAATCAGCCCCAGCATTTT. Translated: CASSWVVSNQPQHF.